Here is one TCR beta chain with its context. Its antigen specificity is not known. The input lacks base qualities; no much larger clone sits a single base away. The sample is drawn from a study of T cell changes during pregnancy in multiple sclerosis (dated by TCRdb to the late 2010s). Turning to the overall study: In women with multiple sclerosis, the researchers looked at how the T cell repertoire shifted as pregnancy progressed.

Libraries were made using the immunoSEQ multiplex PCR assay. This immuneACCESS table, as held by TCRdb, lists in-frame sequences with V and J called but not all clones. Of the missing ones, under half trace to an unresolved V gene in checked studies; the others have no known cause. Here the sample has fewer than 140,000 clones; about 90% occur a single time. The ten largest clones capture roughly 1.5% of the sample. Unmatched junction bases come to 6, with V trimmed by 4 bases and J by 6 bases. The germline V gene sets CDR1 to SGHVS and CDR2 to FQNEAQ. The CDR3 measures 15 amino acids from cysteine to phenylalanine. Solely the CDR3 DNA is kept, with 45 bases framed from the first base.

This material consisted of peripheral blood, taken before pregnancy. The receptor comes from a female donor with multiple sclerosis, enrolled in a pregnancy study. This chain is built from TRBV7-8 and TRBJ2-3, and 11 junction bases match TRBD2. The DNA reads as follows: TGTGCCAGCAGCTCCATAGCGGGGGGGCGGGATACGCAGTATTTT. It translates as CASSSIAGGRDTQYF.